A selection of T cell receptor beta chains follows, all from one sample in a study of CD8 T cells in Susac syndrome. TCRdb reanalysed the immunoSEQ multiplex PCR reads using MiXCR and keeps one entry per CDR3 protein. The sample lists 150,000 to 200,000 distinct CDR3 sequences; roughly 92% were seen once. Sequenced sample: CD4+ T cells from PBMCs. The receptors come from a human donor in good health. CDR3s include the opening cysteine and the closing phenylalanine or tryptophan. Each record gives: clone size, D gene, J gene, V gene, CDR3 protein, CDR3 DNA. A D gene is named only where the DNA matches it firmly. Size is omitted from some rows. Given values are once, few, many or a class for expanded clones.

clone size: once
D gene: TRBD2
J gene: TRBJ2-1
V gene: TRBV15
CDR3 protein: CATSRAAGAYNEQFF
CDR3 DNA: TGTGCCACCAGCAGAGCCGCGGGGGCCTACAATGAGCAGTTCTTC

clone size: -
D gene: TRBD1
J gene: TRBJ1-5
V gene: TRBV20-1
CDR3 protein: CSASLSRDRGQPQHF
CDR3 DNA: TGCAGTGCTAGCCTATCCCGGGACAGGGGACAGCCCCAGCATTTT

clone size: once
D gene: -
J gene: TRBJ2-3
V gene: TRBV11-2
CDR3 protein: CASSSLGESTDTQYF
CDR3 DNA: TGTGCCAGCAGCTCCCTAGGGGAAAGCACAGATACGCAGTATTTT

clone size: -
D gene: -
J gene: TRBJ2-2
V gene: TRBV11-2
CDR3 protein: CASSSNLWNTGELFF
CDR3 DNA: TGTGCCAGCAGCTCAAATCTCTGGAACACCGGGGAGCTGTTTTTT

clone size: once
D gene: -
J gene: TRBJ1-2
V gene: TRBV5-4
CDR3 protein: CASSLDRGEGYTF
CDR3 DNA: TGTGCCAGCAGCTTGGACAGAGGGGAAGGCTACACCTTC

clone size: -
D gene: TRBD1
J gene: TRBJ2-5
V gene: TRBV7-2
CDR3 protein: CASSPARGIQETQYF
CDR3 DNA: TGTGCCAGCAGCCCAGCCAGGGGGATACAAGAGACCCAGTACTTC

clone size: once
D gene: -
J gene: TRBJ2-3
V gene: TRBV9
CDR3 protein: CASSKGNTQYF
CDR3 DNA: TGTGCCAGCAGCAAGGGGAATACGCAGTATTTT

clone size: -
D gene: TRBD1
J gene: TRBJ1-3
V gene: TRBV5-8
CDR3 protein: CASSPEGASGNTIYF
CDR3 DNA: TGTGCCAGCAGCCCGGAGGGGGCCTCTGGAAACACCATATATTTT

clone size: -
D gene: -
J gene: TRBJ1-2
V gene: TRBV5-1
CDR3 protein: CASSPQGQANGYTF
CDR3 DNA: TGCGCCAGCAGCCCCCAAGGGCAGGCCAATGGCTACACCTTC

clone size: -
D gene: -
J gene: TRBJ2-6
V gene: TRBV6-1
CDR3 protein: CASSALNGRGSGANVLTF
CDR3 DNA: TGTGCCAGCAGTGCCTTAAATGGTCGCGGCTCTGGGGCCAACGTCCTGACTTTC

clone size: once
D gene: -
J gene: TRBJ2-3
V gene: TRBV28
CDR3 protein: CASSFVGSTDTQYF
CDR3 DNA: TGTGCCAGCAGTTTTGTGGGTAGCACAGATACGCAGTATTTT

clone size: -
D gene: -
J gene: TRBJ1-2
V gene: TRBV15
CDR3 protein: CATSRADGGSYGYTF
CDR3 DNA: TGTGCCACCAGCAGAGCGGATGGGGGTTCCTATGGCTACACCTTC

clone size: -
D gene: -
J gene: TRBJ2-2
V gene: TRBV28
CDR3 protein: CASSLGQGGLFF
CDR3 DNA: TGTGCCAGCAGTTTAGGGCAGGGTGGGCTGTTTTTT

clone size: once
D gene: TRBD1
J gene: TRBJ1-5
V gene: TRBV14
CDR3 protein: CASSATGGNQPQHF
CDR3 DNA: TGTGCCAGCAGTGCAACAGGGGGCAATCAGCCCCAGCATTTT

clone size: -
D gene: -
J gene: TRBJ1-1
V gene: TRBV3-1
CDR3 protein: CASSLSSGAEAFF
CDR3 DNA: TGTGCCAGCAGCCTTTCTTCGGGGGCCGAAGCTTTCTTT

clone size: -
D gene: -
J gene: TRBJ1-6
V gene: TRBV6-2/TRBV6-3
CDR3 protein: CASNDARDTPLHF
CDR3 DNA: TGTGCCAGCAACGATGCGAGAGATACACCCCTCCACTTT

clone size: -
D gene: TRBD1
J gene: TRBJ1-1
V gene: TRBV6-5
CDR3 protein: CASSPDRVGTEAFF
CDR3 DNA: TGTGCCAGCAGCCCTGACAGGGTTGGAACTGAAGCTTTCTTT

clone size: -
D gene: TRBD1
J gene: TRBJ1-1
V gene: TRBV5-4
CDR3 protein: CASSLGNTGGGTFF
CDR3 DNA: TGTGCCAGCAGCTTGGGTAATACAGGGGGTGGGACTTTCTTT

clone size: -
D gene: -
J gene: TRBJ1-3
V gene: TRBV7-2
CDR3 protein: CASSPRWGVGNTIYF
CDR3 DNA: TGTGCCAGCAGCCCCCGGTGGGGTGTTGGAAACACCATATATTTT

clone size: once
D gene: -
J gene: TRBJ2-1
V gene: TRBV12-5
CDR3 protein: CASGLRTGEQFF
CDR3 DNA: TGTGCTAGTGGTTTGCGGACGGGTGAGCAGTTCTTC

clone size: -
D gene: TRBD2
J gene: TRBJ2-3
V gene: TRBV6-1
CDR3 protein: CAGSGGYTDTQYF
CDR3 DNA: TGTGCCGGTAGCGGGGGATACACAGATACGCAGTATTTT

clone size: -
D gene: -
J gene: TRBJ2-1
V gene: TRBV24-1
CDR3 protein: CATSGVGFNSYNEQFF
CDR3 DNA: TGTGCCACCAGTGGTGTCGGTTTCAACTCCTACAATGAGCAGTTCTTC

clone size: -
D gene: -
J gene: TRBJ1-3
V gene: TRBV27
CDR3 protein: CASSLREGVGSGNTIYF
CDR3 DNA: TGTGCCAGCAGTTTACGGGAGGGAGTGGGGTCTGGAAACACCATATATTTT

clone size: once
D gene: -
J gene: TRBJ2-2
V gene: TRBV5-1
CDR3 protein: CASSFDTGELFF
CDR3 DNA: TGCGCCAGCAGCTTCGACACCGGGGAGCTGTTTTTT

clone size: -
D gene: -
J gene: TRBJ2-5
V gene: TRBV25-1
CDR3 protein: CASSPTGETQYF
CDR3 DNA: TGTGCCAGCAGCCCGACGGGAGAGACCCAGTACTTC

clone size: -
D gene: TRBD1
J gene: TRBJ1-6
V gene: TRBV18
CDR3 protein: CASSLRDSGDSPLHF
CDR3 DNA: TGTGCCAGCTCACTGAGGGACAGCGGGGATTCACCCCTCCACTTT

clone size: -
D gene: -
J gene: TRBJ2-2
V gene: TRBV9
CDR3 protein: CASSQGAIGELFF
CDR3 DNA: TGTGCCAGCAGCCAGGGCGCGATCGGGGAGCTGTTTTTT

clone size: -
D gene: -
J gene: TRBJ1-5
V gene: TRBV7-2
CDR3 protein: CASSFDRLGPQHF
CDR3 DNA: TGTGCCAGCAGCTTCGACCGGCTTGGGCCCCAGCATTTT

clone size: once
D gene: TRBD2
J gene: TRBJ2-3
V gene: TRBV7-8
CDR3 protein: CASSLGQGLAGTDTQYF
CDR3 DNA: TGTGCCAGCAGCTTGGGACAGGGACTAGCGGGCACAGATACGCAGTATTTT

clone size: -
D gene: TRBD1
J gene: TRBJ2-3
V gene: TRBV10-3
CDR3 protein: CAIGNDRGSTDTQYF
CDR3 DNA: TGTGCCATCGGGAATGACAGGGGTTCCACAGATACGCAGTATTTT

clone size: -
D gene: -
J gene: TRBJ1-2
V gene: TRBV14
CDR3 protein: CASSHHPDYGYTF
CDR3 DNA: TGTGCCAGCAGCCACCACCCCGATTATGGCTACACCTTC

clone size: -
D gene: TRBD2
J gene: TRBJ2-3
V gene: TRBV3-1
CDR3 protein: CASSQGTGTSGASTDTQYF
CDR3 DNA: TGTGCCAGCAGCCAAGGAACTGGGACTAGCGGGGCTAGCACAGATACGCAGTATTTT

clone size: -
D gene: -
J gene: TRBJ1-1
V gene: TRBV20-1
CDR3 protein: CSGRWVNTEAFF
CDR3 DNA: TGCAGTGGCCGGTGGGTGAACACTGAAGCTTTCTTT

clone size: once
D gene: -
J gene: TRBJ1-2
V gene: TRBV5-4
CDR3 protein: CASSVTPTAWRGYTF
CDR3 DNA: TGTGCCAGCAGCGTGACTCCAACCGCTTGGAGGGGCTACACCTTC

clone size: -
D gene: TRBD1
J gene: TRBJ1-2
V gene: TRBV29-1
CDR3 protein: CSAEAGQGGGGYTF
CDR3 DNA: TGCAGCGCGGAGGCGGGACAGGGCGGTGGCGGCTACACCTTC

clone size: -
D gene: -
J gene: TRBJ2-7
V gene: TRBV5-4
CDR3 protein: CASSLGTSSSYEQYF
CDR3 DNA: TGTGCCAGCAGCTTGGGGACTTCTAGCTCCTACGAGCAGTACTTC

clone size: -
D gene: -
J gene: TRBJ1-2
V gene: TRBV15
CDR3 protein: CATSRELGTFYTF
CDR3 DNA: TGTGCCACCAGCAGAGAGCTGGGGACCTTCTACACCTTC

clone size: -
D gene: -
J gene: TRBJ1-1
V gene: TRBV7-3
CDR3 protein: CASSWGWGAEAFF
CDR3 DNA: TGTGCCAGCAGCTGGGGTTGGGGCGCTGAAGCTTTCTTT

clone size: -
D gene: TRBD2
J gene: TRBJ2-3
V gene: TRBV7-9
CDR3 protein: CASSHLGGGYTDTQYF
CDR3 DNA: TGTGCCAGCAGCCATCTCGGCGGGGGGTACACAGATACGCAGTATTTT

clone size: -
D gene: -
J gene: TRBJ1-1
V gene: TRBV11-2
CDR3 protein: CASSPALGEAFF
CDR3 DNA: TGTGCCAGCAGCCCGGCCCTGGGGGAAGCTTTCTTT

clone size: -
D gene: -
J gene: TRBJ2-7
V gene: TRBV11-3
CDR3 protein: CASSLGGPSYEQYF
CDR3 DNA: TGTGCCAGCAGCCTCGGGGGGCCCTCCTACGAGCAGTACTTC

clone size: -
D gene: TRBD2
J gene: TRBJ2-5
V gene: TRBV12-3/TRBV12-4
CDR3 protein: CASSLTLAAETQYF
CDR3 DNA: TGTGCCAGCAGTTTAACGCTAGCGGCAGAGACCCAGTACTTC

clone size: -
D gene: -
J gene: TRBJ1-5
V gene: TRBV5-1
CDR3 protein: CASSLESGNQPQHF
CDR3 DNA: TGCGCCAGCAGCTTGGAGTCAGGGAATCAGCCCCAGCATTTT

clone size: -
D gene: TRBD2
J gene: TRBJ2-2
V gene: TRBV7-3
CDR3 protein: CASSLNPGGGRTGELFF
CDR3 DNA: TGTGCCAGCAGCTTAAACCCGGGCGGGGGTCGCACCGGGGAGCTGTTTTTT

clone size: -
D gene: -
J gene: TRBJ2-3
V gene: TRBV7-2
CDR3 protein: CASSPSPHPTDTQYF
CDR3 DNA: TGTGCCAGCAGCCCAAGTCCACACCCTACAGATACGCAGTATTTT

clone size: -
D gene: -
J gene: TRBJ1-1
V gene: TRBV29-1
CDR3 protein: CSVVARGWNTEAFF
CDR3 DNA: TGCAGCGTTGTTGCCAGGGGTTGGAACACTGAAGCTTTCTTT